A single sample is the source of the 5 T cell receptor beta chains below, sequenced in a study of immune heterogeneity within non-small cell lung tumors. It was a multiplex PCR that amplified TCR beta CDR3, with 32 V and 13 J primers. TCRdb reprocessed the multiplex PCR reads via MiXCR and lists one record per CDR3 protein. The table records about 34,000 distinct CDR3 sequences, less than 35% of them present only once. Template came from bulk tumor genomic DNA, at approximately 600 ng per sample. Far-apart biopsies, several per primary tumor, were taken during surgery. Enrolled individuals presented with untreated, newly diagnosed non-small cell lung cancer and received curative surgery. The sequenced sample was lung tumor tissue. These TCRs come from a man aged 40-49 years with non-small cell lung cancer.

This clonotype was counted a few times. V usage is TRBV29-1 and J usage is TRBJ1-1, with D possibly matching TRBD1 (5 bases). Per the germline V gene, CDR1 is SQVTM and CDR2 is ANQGSEA. This CDR3 is 13 amino acids long. Trimming shortened V by 7 bases and J by 3 bases, and 15 bases separated the two germline ends. As DNA, the CDR3 is TGCAGCGGCGTTAGGGGAATGCACACTGAAGCTTTCTTT. It is translated as CSGVRGMHTEAFF.

The table lists this clonotype with many counts. This chain joins TRBV12-3 or TRBV12-4 and TRBJ1-1, with a possible D match to TRBD1 (6 bases). The CDR3 runs 15 residues. Trimming removed 7 bases from V and 0 bases from J, with 15 bases in between. The DNA for the CDR3 is TGTGCCAGCACCTTAGGGGGGGGGATGAACACTGAAGCTTTCTTT. Protein: CASTLGGGMNTEAFF.

This clonotype turned up a few times. The V call is TRBV7-2, the J call TRBJ1-1; no definite D call. Germline V CDR1 and CDR2: SGHTA, FQGNSA. The CDR3 extends over 15 amino acids. Trimming took off 3 bases at V and 5 bases at J, with 16 bases between the two ends. The CDR3 spells CASSFSAGGLTEAFF. The CDR3 coding sequence is TGTGCCAGCAGCTTTAGTGCAGGTGGATTGACTGAAGCTTTCTTT.

This clonotype was observed many times. V and J are TRBV7-8 and TRBJ2-7, with TRBD1 matching 10 bases. J was trimmed by 4 bases and V by 2 bases; bases with no gene match: 5. CDR3 length: 15 amino acids. The germline V gene has CDR1 SGHVS and CDR2 FQNEAQ. The CDR3, as DNA: TGTGCCAGCAGCTTATGGGGACAGGGGACGTACGAGCAGTACTTC. Its protein product is CASSLWGQGTYEQYF.

On this clonotype: One junction end does not reproduce the germline sequence, and a read error may be involved. The chain is built from TRBV12-3 or TRBV12-4 and TRBJ2-3; 11 bases match TRBD1. CDR3 size: 19 residues. CDR3 protein: CASSPGQGALGTRTDSQYF. DNA for the CDR3: TGTGCCAGCAGTCCTGGACAGGGGGCATTAGGCACACGCACAGATTCGCAGTATTTT.